This note documents a single T cell receptor (beta chain) sequence. This sample was included in a study of blood T cell repertoires in COVID-19. Study in general: Whether acute or convalescent, the COVID-19 samples came from the United States, Italy and Spain.

Clones were read by immunoSEQ multiplex PCR, and TCRdb kept only the in-frame ones, dropping some. The table records 200,000 to 300,000 clones, around 80% of them present only once. The CDR3 is 13 amino acids. V lost 6 bases to trimming and J lost 3 bases; unmatched junction nucleotides: 5. In germline, CDR1 is SNHLY, CDR2 FYNNEI. The V gene is TRBV2, the J gene TRBJ2-7; 7 bases line up with TRBD1. Sequencing used peripheral blood. This receptor was identified in a man aged 35 to 55 who had recovered from COVID-19. The CDR3 loop reads CASRLAGGYEQYF. CDR3 nucleotides: TGTGCCAGCAGGTTGGCAGGGGGCTACGAGCAGTACTTC.